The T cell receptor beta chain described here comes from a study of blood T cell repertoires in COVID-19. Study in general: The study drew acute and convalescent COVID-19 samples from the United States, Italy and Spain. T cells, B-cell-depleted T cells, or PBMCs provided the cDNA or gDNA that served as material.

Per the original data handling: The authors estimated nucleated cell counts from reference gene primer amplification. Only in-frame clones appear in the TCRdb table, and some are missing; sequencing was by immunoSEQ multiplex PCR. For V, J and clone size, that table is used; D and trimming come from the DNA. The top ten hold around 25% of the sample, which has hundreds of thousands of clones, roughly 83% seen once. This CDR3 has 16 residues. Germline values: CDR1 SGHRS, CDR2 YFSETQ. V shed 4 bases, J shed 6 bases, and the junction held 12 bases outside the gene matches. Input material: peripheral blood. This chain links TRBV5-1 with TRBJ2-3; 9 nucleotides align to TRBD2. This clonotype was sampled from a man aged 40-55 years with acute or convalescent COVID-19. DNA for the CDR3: TGCGCCAGCAGCACCCCGGCTAGCGGGGCCGATGATACGCAGTATTTT. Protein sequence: CASSTPASGADDTQYF.